This TCR beta chain was sequenced for a study of control samples from healthy donors and cancer patients. This table comes from immunoSEQ multiplex PCR, and its TCRdb copy is limited to in-frame clones, with some not included. This sample has 75,000 to 95,000 clones, with roughly 89% found just once. CDR3 length equals 13 residues. Trimming shortened V by 7 bases and J by 3 bases, and 12 bases separated the two germline ends. The germline gives CDR1 MDHEN, CDR2 SYDVKM. Input material: PBMCs. The receptor was isolated from a woman aged 45-65 years with colorectal cancer. This rearrangement joins TRBV28 to TRBJ1-1; tentatively, D is TRBD1 (5 bases). The CDR3 DNA reads as TGTGCCAGCACCCAAGGAGGGGACACTGAAGCTTTCTTT. Its translation: CASTQGGDTEAFF.